This TCR beta chain was sequenced in a study of beta chain features in type 1 diabetes. Background on the study: Patients were similar to healthy donors in age and gender (as well as in cell yields).

The study reverse transcribed the entire isolated RNA, so it sequenced expressed TCRB transcripts. Measured with immunoSEQ multiplex PCR; TCRdb has only the in-frame clones, and not every one. The sample shows about 150,000 clones, around 10% of them seen only once. This clone was recorded a few times. CDR3 length equals 15 residues. Germline values: CDR1 SGDLS, CDR2 YYNGEE. V was cut by 0 bases and J by 4 bases, with 12 bases left in between. Blood was drawn once from each donor into heparinised tubes. The draws averaged roughly 120 mL. This sequence was found in a man aged 18 to 30 in good health. This chain uses TRBV9 with TRBJ2-3; D possibly corresponds to TRBD2 (6 bases). Sequenced input: central memory CD4+ T cells from blood. The CDR3 protein is CASSVEGGVADTQYF. For the CDR3, the DNA is TGTGCCAGCAGCGTAGAGGGCGGGGTGGCAGATACGCAGTATTTT.